Each of the 32 T cell receptor beta chains below was sequenced from the same sample in a study of blood T cell repertoires in COVID-19. Measured with immunoSEQ multiplex PCR; TCRdb has only the in-frame clones, and not every one. The table includes some 140,000 clones, 75% to 80% detected once. Sequencing was carried out using peripheral blood. The receptors originated from a man of 80 years or more with acute or convalescent COVID-19.

This clone was detected once. J is TRBJ2-3 and V is TRBV28; 10 nucleotides match TRBD2. Unmatched junction bases numbered 7, after V lost 7 bases and J lost 3 bases. Per the germline V gene, CDR1 is MDHEN and CDR2 is SYDVKM. The CDR3 consists of 15 residues. In nucleotides, the CDR3 is TGTGCCAGCACCAGCGGGGGGGCCGGTACAGATACGCAGTATTTT. This gives the protein CASTSGGAGTDTQYF.

The V gene is TRBV28, the J gene TRBJ2-4; D gene uncertain. Trimming stripped 3 bases from V and 0 bases from J, with 12 bases between. From germline, CDR1 is MDHEN and CDR2 SYDVKM. The CDR3 is made up of 16 amino acids. The CDR3 here is CASSFGGSVAKNIQYF. The CDR3 coding sequence is TGTGCCAGCAGTTTCGGCGGCAGTGTAGCCAAAAACATTCAGTACTTC.

The chain uses TRBV10-3 and TRBJ1-2; no definite D call. Trimming took 2 bases from V and 4 from J, leaving 5 bases between them. The CDR3 is 12 amino acids. The germline gives CDR1 ENHRY, CDR2 SYGVKD. In DNA, the CDR3 is TGTGCCATCAGTGAGAAGAGCTATGGCTACACCTTC. Protein sequence: CAISEKSYGYTF.

This clone has a handful of counts. This chain uses TRBV19 with TRBJ1-1; D is uncertain. Looked up from germline, CDR1 is LNHDA and CDR2 is SQIVND (reference sequence). V lost 4 bases and J 4 bases, leaving 10 bases between the germline ends. This CDR3 is built from 13 residues. CDR3: CASSKPTITEAFF. The CDR3 region has the DNA TGTGCCAGTAGTAAACCGACAATCACTGAAGCTTTCTTT.

The V gene is TRBV4-2, the J gene TRBJ2-5, with 14 bases aligning to TRBD2. The CDR3 consists of 16 residues. CDR1 LGHNA and CDR2 YNFKEQ come from the germline V gene. The V and J ends lost 3 bases and 0 bases, in that order; junction bases with no gene match: 0. This CDR3 is CASSQGLAGDQETQYF. CDR3 bases: TGTGCCAGCAGCCAGGGACTAGCGGGGGACCAAGAGACCCAGTACTTC.

The V and J genes are TRBV10-3 and TRBJ2-2; D is unclear. The CDR3 is 15 amino acids. The V end lost 6 bases, the J end lost 4 bases, and 15 bases lay between the germline ends. Germline lookup yields CDR1 ENHRY and CDR2 SYGVKD. Written as DNA, the CDR3 is TGTGCCATCAGACCCGGTAGCCCCAGCACCGGGGAGCTGTTTTTT. It specifies CAIRPGSPSTGELFF.

The chain employs TRBV5-1 and TRBJ1-1; 9 nucleotides align to TRBD1. The CDR3 is made up of 14 amino acids. J lost 6 bases, V lost 3 bases, and 6 bases had no gene match. In germline, CDR1 is SGHRS, CDR2 YFSETQ. DNA of the CDR3: TGCGCCAGCAGCTCTGGACAGGGGTATCCTGAAGCTTTCTTT. Translation gives CASSSGQGYPEAFF.

The V and J genes are TRBV19 and TRBJ1-2; D is uncertain. Germline V gives CDR1 LNHDA, CDR2 SQIVND (reference sequence). V was clipped by 9 bases and J by 2 bases, with 13 bases between them. This CDR3 has 13 amino acids. CDR3 DNA sequence: TGTGCCAGCCACCCCCCAGTGAACTATGGCTACACCTTC. Residues: CASHPPVNYGYTF.

The chain couples TRBV5-1 to TRBJ1-1; maybe TRBD1 (5 bases). CDR3 length equals 15 residues. Trimming pared 0 bases from V and 7 bases from J, leaving 16 bases between. In germline, CDR1 is SGHRS, CDR2 YFSETQ. This chain's CDR3 is CASSLALSGTGEAFF. The CDR3 bases are TGCGCCAGCAGCTTGGCACTTTCGGGGACTGGTGAAGCTTTCTTT.

Only one count was recorded for this clone. DNA for the CDR3: TGTGCCAGCAGCTTAACGCTGGGGCCCGGCTACACCTTC. It specifies CASSLTLGPGYTF. The chain links TRBV7-3 to TRBJ1-2, with D possibly matching TRBD1 (5 bases). There are 13 residues in the CDR3. V dropped 0 bases and J dropped 8 bases, with 10 bases sitting between them. The V gene's germline CDR1 is SGHTA and CDR2 FQGTGA.

This clone was detected only a few times. V gene TRBV5-6 combines with J gene TRBJ2-7, with TRBD2 identical over 8 bases. The CDR3 loop spans 15 amino acids. The germline V gene has CDR1 SGHDT and CDR2 YYEEEE. V lost 2 bases and J lost 3; bases outside the gene matches: 7. The CDR3 nucleotides are TGTGCCAGCAGCTTTCGGACCGGGACTAGCTACGAGCAGTACGTC. Translating it yields CASSFRTGTSYEQYV.

This chain joins TRBV27 and TRBJ2-1; D perhaps matches TRBD2 (6 bases). Trimming stripped 4 bases from V and 7 bases from J, with 14 bases between. Germline values: CDR1 MNHEY, CDR2 SMNVEV (reference sequence). The length of the CDR3 is 14 residues. The CDR3 spells CASSWQGGANEQFF. The CDR3 DNA is TGTGCCAGCAGTTGGCAGGGAGGAGCAAATGAGCAGTTCTTC.

A single count supports this clone. The chain recombines TRBV2 with TRBJ2-3, with no clear D. The CDR3 has 14 residues. Germline CDR1 and CDR2: SNHLY and FYNNEI. Trimming left V 5 bases short and J 0 bases short, with 9 bases between. The CDR3 nucleotides are TGTGCCAGCAGTCAGGTTACTAGCACAGATACGCAGTATTTT. Its translation: CASSQVTSTDTQYF.

The CDR3 loop is CASSFQGGIGETQYF. Here the CDR3 DNA reads TGTGCCAGCAGCTTCCAGGGAGGGATCGGAGAGACCCAGTACTTC. The chain links TRBV7-9 to TRBJ2-5, with 7 bases that match TRBD2. The germline gives CDR1 SEHNR, CDR2 FQNEAQ (reference sequence). Trimming at V came to 3 bases and at J to 4 bases, leaving 8 bases not matched to a gene. CDR3 size: 15 residues.

This chain joins TRBV18 and TRBJ1-6, with D unresolved. The CDR3 consists of 15 residues. CDR1 and CDR2 from the germline V gene are KGHSH and LQKENI. The V gene lost 2 bases and the J gene lost 9 bases, with 14 bases spanning the gap. The CDR3, as DNA: TGTGCCAGCTCACCAGGGCCCCCAGGTGGTTCACCCCTCCACTTT. This sequence encodes CASSPGPPGGSPLHF.

V and J are TRBV5-1 and TRBJ2-2; maybe TRBD1 (5 bases). Germline-derived CDR1 and CDR2 are SGHRS and YFSETQ. V lost 0 bases and J lost 1, with 10 bases in between. The CDR3 has 16 amino acids. The CDR3 protein is CASSLVGALNTGELFF. The CDR3 coding sequence is TGCGCCAGCAGCTTGGTTGGGGCCCTGAACACCGGGGAGCTGTTTTTT.

This sequence joins TRBV18 and TRBJ2-7, with D unresolved. CDR3 size: 11 residues. Between the trimmed V and J ends, which lost 2 bases and 7 bases, there was a span of 6 bases. Germline V CDR1 and CDR2: KGHSH, LQKENI. The CDR3 nucleotides read TGTGCCAGCTCACCAGGCCGTGAGCAGTACGTC. As protein: CASSPGREQYV.

The chain is built from TRBV2 and TRBJ1-2, with D tentatively TRBD1 (5 bases). The CDR3 extends over 16 amino acids. Trimming pared 4 bases from V and 8 bases from J, leaving 23 bases between. Germline CDR1 SNHLY, CDR2 FYNNEI. The DNA for the CDR3 is TGTGCCAGCAGTGGGTGGCAGGGATCGACCTCTGGGGGCTACACCTTC. This sequence encodes CASSGWQGSTSGGYTF.

J is TRBJ2-1 and V is TRBV10-1, with 12 nucleotides matching TRBD2. The trim removed 0 bases at V and 10 bases at J, leaving 7 bases unmatched. The CDR3 spans 16 residues. Germline V lookup: CDR1 WNHNN, CDR2 SYGVQD (reference sequence). The CDR3 sequence: CASSESTTSGGSEQFF. The CDR3 coding sequence is TGCGCCAGCAGTGAGTCGACTACTAGCGGGGGGTCGGAGCAGTTCTTC.

The chain uses TRBV7-2 and TRBJ2-1; TRBD2 matches at 7 bases. The CDR3 spans 15 residues. V gave up 5 bases and J gave up 7 bases; unmatched junction bases: 11. The germline V gene encodes CDR1 SGHTA and CDR2 FQGNSA. CDR3 sequence (DNA): TGTGCCAGCAGCCCCCGAGGCGGGGGTATAAATGAGCAGTTCTTC. This encodes CASSPRGGGINEQFF.

This clone was counted ten times or more. This sequence joins TRBV5-1 and TRBJ1-2; D is possibly TRBD1 (6 bases). V lost 4 bases and J lost 5, with 21 bases in between. Germline V gives CDR1 SGHRS, CDR2 YFSETQ. The length of the CDR3 is 16 residues. The CDR3 sequence is CASSGGAQSLWYGYTF. The CDR3 region has the DNA TGCGCCAGCAGCGGGGGGGCGCAGTCGCTTTGGTATGGCTACACCTTC.

J is TRBJ2-3 and V is TRBV11-2; TRBD2 matches 12 bases. This CDR3 region has 14 residues. V shed 7 bases, J shed 5 bases, and the junction held 4 bases outside the gene matches. Germline CDR1 SGHAT, CDR2 FQNNGV. CDR3 in amino acids: CASTRTSGVDTQYF. CDR3 in DNA: TGTGCCAGCACCCGGACTAGCGGGGTAGATACGCAGTATTTT.

The CDR3, as DNA: TGTGCCAGCAGCCATGGGTGGGGACACGGCACAGATACGCAGTATTTT. Its protein product is CASSHGWGHGTDTQYF. This chain joins TRBV27 and TRBJ2-3, with D possibly TRBD1 on 6 matching bases. The V gene lost 6 bases and the J gene lost 1 base, with 17 bases spanning the gap. Germline loops: CDR1 MNHEY, CDR2 SMNVEV (reference sequence). CDR3 length: 16 residues.

This clone has a handful of counts. The chain joins TRBV20-1 to TRBJ1-3; D not certain. V was trimmed by 3 bases and J by 0 bases, leaving 9 bases between them. Germline loops: CDR1 DFQATT, CDR2 SNEGSKA (reference sequence). The length of the CDR3 is 14 residues. The DNA of the CDR3 is TGCAGTGCTAGTATCGATAGCTCTGGAAACACCATATATTTT. This encodes CSASIDSSGNTIYF.

J is TRBJ1-1 and V is TRBV7-9, with 9 bases aligning to TRBD1. The V gene's germline CDR1 is SEHNR and CDR2 FQNEAQ (reference sequence). The ends lost 6 bases at V and 1 base at J; junction bases unmatched: 9. The CDR3 totals 16 residues. In nucleotides, the CDR3 is TGTGCCAGCAGGCGCCGGACAGGGGACGAGAACACTGAAGCTTTCTTT. Amino acid sequence: CASRRRTGDENTEAFF.

This sequence joins TRBV5-5 and TRBJ2-7; a weak D match, TRBD2 (6 bases). The V gene lost 2 bases and the J gene lost 2 bases, with 14 bases spanning the gap. The length of the CDR3 is 15 residues. Per the germline V gene, CDR1 is SGHKS and CDR2 is YYEKEE (reference sequence). The CDR3 nucleotides are TGTGCCAGCAGCTTAACTTTCCCGGGAGCCTACGAGCAGTACGTC. Protein product: CASSLTFPGAYEQYV.

This chain uses TRBV29-1 with TRBJ2-5; tentatively, D is TRBD2 (5 bases). The CDR3 has 13 amino acids. Germline CDR1 and CDR2: SQVTM and ANQGSEA. V lost 6 bases and J lost 5, with 16 bases in between. The CDR3 coding sequence is TGCAGCGTGGAGACTATAAACGGGGAGACCCAGTACTTC. It codes for CSVETINGETQYF.

The rearrangement joins TRBV28 to TRBJ1-2; 7 positions match TRBD1. This CDR3 has 13 amino acids. The V gene end was trimmed by 10 bases and the J gene end by 8 bases; junction bases not matched to a gene: 13. The germline gives CDR1 MDHEN, CDR2 SYDVKM. CDR3 loop: CATFSQGDAGYTF. In nucleotides, the CDR3 is TGTGCCACATTTTCTCAGGGGGACGCGGGCTACACCTTC.

V is TRBV18 and J is TRBJ2-5; 13 positions agree with TRBD2. Germline loops: CDR1 KGHSH, CDR2 LQKENI. The V gene end was trimmed by 6 bases and the J gene end by 8 bases; junction bases not matched to a gene: 9. The CDR3 has 15 residues. As DNA, the CDR3 is TGTGCCAGCTCGGTCGGGACTAGCGGGGCGGATACCCAGTACTTC. Residues: CASSVGTSGADTQYF.

V usage is TRBV7-2 and J usage is TRBJ2-2, with a weak D call TRBD2 (5 bases). The ends were cut back, 5 bases at V and 3 bases at J, with 10 bases in the middle. Germline V lookup: CDR1 SGHTA, CDR2 FQGNSA. This CDR3 has 14 amino acids. DNA of the CDR3: TGTGCCAGCAGCCGGGGTAGGGACACCGGGGAGCTGTTTTTT. Translating it yields CASSRGRDTGELFF.

This sequence joins TRBV5-1 and TRBJ2-3, with a possible D match to TRBD2 (6 bases). CDR3 length: 15 residues. The V gene's germline CDR1 is SGHRS and CDR2 YFSETQ. The germline V and J ends were trimmed by 1 base and 0 bases, with 9 bases remaining between them. This CDR3 reads CASSLRDSSTDTQYF. The CDR3 DNA sequence: TGCGCCAGCAGCTTGAGGGACTCGAGCACAGATACGCAGTATTTT.

CDR3 bases: TGTGCCAGCAGCTCGGACAGGGATCTTTCTATGGCTACGGGAAACACCTTC. It specifies CASSSDRDLSMATGNTF. This chain links TRBV5-5 with TRBJ1-2; 8 positions agree with TRBD1. Per germline, CDR1 SGHKS and CDR2 YYEKEE (reference sequence). The V segment lost 3 bases and the J segment 12 bases; nucleotides outside the gene matches: 22. This CDR3 comprises 17 residues.